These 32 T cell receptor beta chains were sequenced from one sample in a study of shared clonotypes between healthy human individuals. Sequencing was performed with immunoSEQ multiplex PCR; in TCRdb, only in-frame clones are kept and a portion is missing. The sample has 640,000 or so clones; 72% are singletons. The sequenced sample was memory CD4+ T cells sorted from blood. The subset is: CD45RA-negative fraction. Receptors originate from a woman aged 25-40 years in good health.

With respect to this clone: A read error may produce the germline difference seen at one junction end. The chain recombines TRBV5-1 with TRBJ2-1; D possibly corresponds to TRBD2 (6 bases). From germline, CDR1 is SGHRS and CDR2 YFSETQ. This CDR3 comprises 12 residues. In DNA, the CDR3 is TGCGCCAGCAGCACGCGGGACCCCCCTCTGCTCTTC. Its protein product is CASSTRDPPLLF.

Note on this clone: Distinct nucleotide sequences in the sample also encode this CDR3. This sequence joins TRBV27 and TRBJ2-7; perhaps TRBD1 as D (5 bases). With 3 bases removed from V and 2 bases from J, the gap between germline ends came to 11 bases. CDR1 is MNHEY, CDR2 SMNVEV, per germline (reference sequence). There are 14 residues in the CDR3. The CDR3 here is CASSFGQGPYEQYF. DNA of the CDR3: TGTGCCAGCAGTTTTGGGCAGGGTCCCTACGAGCAGTACTTC.

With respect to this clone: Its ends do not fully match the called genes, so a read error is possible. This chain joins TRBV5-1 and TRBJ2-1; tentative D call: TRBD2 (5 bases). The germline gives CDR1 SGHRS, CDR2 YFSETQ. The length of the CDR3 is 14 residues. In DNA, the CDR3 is TGCGCCAGCAGCTTGGGATCCGAGGGTGCTGAGGAGTTCTTC. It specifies CASSLGSEGAEEFF.

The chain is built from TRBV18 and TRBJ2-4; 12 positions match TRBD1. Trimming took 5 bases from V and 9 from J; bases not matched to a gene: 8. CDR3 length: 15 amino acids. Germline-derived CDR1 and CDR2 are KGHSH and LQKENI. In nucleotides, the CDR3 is TGTGCCAGCTCAGTGGGACAGGGGGCAATACCCATTCAGTACTTC. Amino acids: CASSVGQGAIPIQYF.

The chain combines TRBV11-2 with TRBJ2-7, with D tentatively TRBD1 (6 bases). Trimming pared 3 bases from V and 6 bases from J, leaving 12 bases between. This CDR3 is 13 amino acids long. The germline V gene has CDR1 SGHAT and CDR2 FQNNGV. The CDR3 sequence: CASSFPRGAEQYF. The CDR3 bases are TGTGCCAGCAGCTTCCCCAGGGGAGCCGAGCAGTACTTC.

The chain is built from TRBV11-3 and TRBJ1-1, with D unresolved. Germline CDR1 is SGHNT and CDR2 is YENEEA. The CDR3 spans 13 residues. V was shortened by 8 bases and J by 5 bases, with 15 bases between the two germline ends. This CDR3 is CASASPRDTEAFF. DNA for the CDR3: TGTGCCAGCGCCTCACCCCGGGATACTGAAGCTTTCTTT. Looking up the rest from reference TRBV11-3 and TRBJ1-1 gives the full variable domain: EAGVVQSPRYKIIEKKQPVAFWCNPISGHNTLYWYLQNLGQGPELLIRYENEEAVDDSQLPKDRFSAERLKGVDSTLKIQPAELGDSAVYLCASASPRDTEAFFGQGTRLTVV.

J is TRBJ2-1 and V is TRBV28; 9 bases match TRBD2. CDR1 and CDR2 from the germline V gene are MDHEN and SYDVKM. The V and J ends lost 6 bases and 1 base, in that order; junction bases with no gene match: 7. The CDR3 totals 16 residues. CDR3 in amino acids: CASSSPSGNSYNEQFF. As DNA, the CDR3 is TGTGCCAGCAGCTCCCCTAGCGGGAATTCCTACAATGAGCAGTTCTTC.

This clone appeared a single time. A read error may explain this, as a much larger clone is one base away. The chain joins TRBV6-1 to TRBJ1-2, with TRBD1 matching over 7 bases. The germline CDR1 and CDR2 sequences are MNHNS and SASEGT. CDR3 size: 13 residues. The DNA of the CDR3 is TGTGCCAGCAGTGGGGACAGAAGGTCGGGCTGCACCTTC. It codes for CASSGDRRSGCTF.

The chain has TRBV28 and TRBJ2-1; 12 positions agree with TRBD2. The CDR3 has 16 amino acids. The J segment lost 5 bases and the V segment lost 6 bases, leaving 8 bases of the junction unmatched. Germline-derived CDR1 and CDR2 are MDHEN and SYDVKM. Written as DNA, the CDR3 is TGTGCCAGCAGCAGACCCGGACTAGCGGGACACAATGAGCAGTTCTTC. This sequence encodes CASSRPGLAGHNEQFF. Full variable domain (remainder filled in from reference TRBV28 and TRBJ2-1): DVKVTQSSRYLVKRTGEKVFLECVQDMDHENMFWYRQDPGLGLRLIYFSYDVKMKEKGDIPEGYSVSREKKERFSLILESASTNQTSMYLCASSRPGLAGHNEQFFGPGTRLTVL.

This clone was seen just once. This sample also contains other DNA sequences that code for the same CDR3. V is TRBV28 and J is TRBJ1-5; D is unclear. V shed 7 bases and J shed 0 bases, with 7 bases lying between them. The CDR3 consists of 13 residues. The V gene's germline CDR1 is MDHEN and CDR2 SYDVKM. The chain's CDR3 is CASNLYSNQPQHF. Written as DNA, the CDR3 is TGTGCCAGCAACCTATATAGCAATCAGCCCCAGCATTTT. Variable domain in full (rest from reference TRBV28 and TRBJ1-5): DVKVTQSSRYLVKRTGEKVFLECVQDMDHENMFWYRQDPGLGLRLIYFSYDVKMKEKGDIPEGYSVSREKKERFSLILESASTNQTSMYLCASNLYSNQPQHFGDGTRLSIL.

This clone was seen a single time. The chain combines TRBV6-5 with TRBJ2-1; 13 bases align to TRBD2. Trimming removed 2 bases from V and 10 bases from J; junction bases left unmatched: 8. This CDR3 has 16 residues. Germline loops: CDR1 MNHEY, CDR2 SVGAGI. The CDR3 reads CASSYHGTSGTGEQFF. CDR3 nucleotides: TGTGCCAGCAGTTACCATGGGACTAGCGGGACAGGAGAGCAGTTCTTC.

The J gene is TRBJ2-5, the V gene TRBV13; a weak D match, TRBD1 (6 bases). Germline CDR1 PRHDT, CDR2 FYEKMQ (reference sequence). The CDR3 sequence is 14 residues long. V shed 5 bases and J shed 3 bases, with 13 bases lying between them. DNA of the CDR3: TGTGCCAGCAGCACGAACAGGGTGAAAGAGACCCAGTACTTC. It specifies CASSTNRVKETQYF. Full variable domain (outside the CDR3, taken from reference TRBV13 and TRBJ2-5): AAGVIQSPRHLIKEKRETATLKCYPIPRHDTVYWYQQGPGQDPQFLISFYEKMQSDKGSIPDRFSAQQFSDYHSELNMSSLELGDSALYFCASSTNRVKETQYFGPGTRLLVL.

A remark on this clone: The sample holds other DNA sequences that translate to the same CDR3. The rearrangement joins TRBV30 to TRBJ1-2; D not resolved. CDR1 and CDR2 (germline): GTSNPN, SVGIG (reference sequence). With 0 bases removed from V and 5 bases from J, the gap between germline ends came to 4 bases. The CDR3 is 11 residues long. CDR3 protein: CAWSVSYGYTF. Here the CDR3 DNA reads TGTGCCTGGAGTGTCAGTTATGGCTACACCTTC.

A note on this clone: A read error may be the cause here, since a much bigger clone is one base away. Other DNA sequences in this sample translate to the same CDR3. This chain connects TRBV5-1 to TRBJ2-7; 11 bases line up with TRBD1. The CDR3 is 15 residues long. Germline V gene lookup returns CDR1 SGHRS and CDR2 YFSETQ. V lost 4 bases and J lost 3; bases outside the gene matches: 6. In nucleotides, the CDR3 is TGCGCCAGCAGCGACAGGACAGGGGGCCTCTACGAGCAGTACTTC. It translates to CASSDRTGGLYEQYF.

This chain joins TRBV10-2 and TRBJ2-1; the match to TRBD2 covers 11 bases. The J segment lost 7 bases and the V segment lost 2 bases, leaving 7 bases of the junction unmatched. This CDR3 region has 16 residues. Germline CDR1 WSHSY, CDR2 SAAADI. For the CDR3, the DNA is TGCGCCAGCAGTGAGGATGGGACTAGCGGACCGAATGAGCAGTTCTTC. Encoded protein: CASSEDGTSGPNEQFF.

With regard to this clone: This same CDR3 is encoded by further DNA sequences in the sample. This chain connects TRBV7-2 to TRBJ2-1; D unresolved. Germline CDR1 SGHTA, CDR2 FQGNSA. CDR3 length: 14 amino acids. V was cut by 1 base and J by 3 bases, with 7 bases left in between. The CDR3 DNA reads TGTGCCAGCAGCTTAGATTCAAGCTACAATGAGCAGTTCTTC. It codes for CASSLDSSYNEQFF.

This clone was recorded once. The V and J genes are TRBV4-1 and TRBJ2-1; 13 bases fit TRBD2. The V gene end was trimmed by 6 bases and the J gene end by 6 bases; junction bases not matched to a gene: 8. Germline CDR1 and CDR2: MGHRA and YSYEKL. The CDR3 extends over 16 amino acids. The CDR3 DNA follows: TGCGCCAGCAGGACGATACTAGCGGGAGGGAGCAATGAGCAGTTCTTC. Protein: CASRTILAGGSNEQFF.

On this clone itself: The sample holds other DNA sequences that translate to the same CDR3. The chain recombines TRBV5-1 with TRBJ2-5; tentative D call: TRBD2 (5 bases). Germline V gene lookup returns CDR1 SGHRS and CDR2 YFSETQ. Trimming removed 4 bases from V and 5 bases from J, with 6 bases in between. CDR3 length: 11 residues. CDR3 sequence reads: CASSRGETQYF. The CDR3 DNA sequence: TGCGCCAGCAGCAGAGGGGAGACCCAGTACTTC.

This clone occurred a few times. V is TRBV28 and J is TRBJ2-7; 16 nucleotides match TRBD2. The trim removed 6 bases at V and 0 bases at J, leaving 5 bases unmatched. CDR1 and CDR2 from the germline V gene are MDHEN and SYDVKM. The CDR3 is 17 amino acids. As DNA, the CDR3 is TGTGCCAGCAGCAGCGGGACTAGCGGGAGGGTCTCCTACGAGCAGTACTTC. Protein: CASSSGTSGRVSYEQYF.

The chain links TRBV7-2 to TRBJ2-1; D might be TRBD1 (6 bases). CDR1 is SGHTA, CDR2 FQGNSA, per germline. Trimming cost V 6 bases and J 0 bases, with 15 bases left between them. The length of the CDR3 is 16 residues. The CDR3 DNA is TGTGCCAGCAGGCAGGACAGCTTGAGCTCCTACAATGAGCAGTTCTTC. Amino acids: CASRQDSLSSYNEQFF.

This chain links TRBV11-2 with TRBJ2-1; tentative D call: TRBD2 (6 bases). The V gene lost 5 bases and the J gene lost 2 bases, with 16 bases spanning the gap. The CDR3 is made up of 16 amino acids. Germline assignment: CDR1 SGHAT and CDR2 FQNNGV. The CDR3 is CASSPAGLDAYNEQFF. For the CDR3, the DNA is TGTGCCAGCAGCCCTGCGGGGCTAGATGCCTACAATGAGCAGTTCTTC.

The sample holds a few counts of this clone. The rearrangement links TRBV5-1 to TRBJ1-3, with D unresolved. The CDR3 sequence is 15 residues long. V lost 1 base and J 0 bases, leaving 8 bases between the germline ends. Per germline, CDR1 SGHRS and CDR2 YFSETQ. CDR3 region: CASSLMGISGNTIYF. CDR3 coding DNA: TGCGCCAGCAGCTTGATGGGGATCTCTGGAAACACCATATATTTT.

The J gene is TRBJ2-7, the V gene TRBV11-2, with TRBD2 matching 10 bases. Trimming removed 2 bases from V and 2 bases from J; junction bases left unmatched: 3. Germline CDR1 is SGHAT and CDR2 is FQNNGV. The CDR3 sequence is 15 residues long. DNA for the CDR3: TGTGCCAGCAGCTTAACCAGCGGGGGGGCCTACGAGCAGTACTTC. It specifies CASSLTSGGAYEQYF.

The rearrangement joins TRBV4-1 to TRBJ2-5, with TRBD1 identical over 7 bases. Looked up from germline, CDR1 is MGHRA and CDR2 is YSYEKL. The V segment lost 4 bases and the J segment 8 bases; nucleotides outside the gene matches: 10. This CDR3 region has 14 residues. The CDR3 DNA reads TGCGCCAGCAGCCTCCTCAGACAGGGCGGCACCCAGTACTTC. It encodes CASSLLRQGGTQYF.

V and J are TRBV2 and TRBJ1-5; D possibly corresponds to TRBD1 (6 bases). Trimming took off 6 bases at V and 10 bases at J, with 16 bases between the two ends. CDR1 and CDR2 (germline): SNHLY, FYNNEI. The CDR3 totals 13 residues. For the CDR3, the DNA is TGTGCCAGCAGCGAACAAACAGGGATCCCCCAGCATTTT. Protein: CASSEQTGIPQHF.

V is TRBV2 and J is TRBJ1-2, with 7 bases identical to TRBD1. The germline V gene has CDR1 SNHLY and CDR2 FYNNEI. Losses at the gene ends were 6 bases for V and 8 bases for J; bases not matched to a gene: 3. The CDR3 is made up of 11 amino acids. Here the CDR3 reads CASRIQGGYTF. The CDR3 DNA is TGTGCCAGCAGGATACAGGGGGGCTACACCTTC.

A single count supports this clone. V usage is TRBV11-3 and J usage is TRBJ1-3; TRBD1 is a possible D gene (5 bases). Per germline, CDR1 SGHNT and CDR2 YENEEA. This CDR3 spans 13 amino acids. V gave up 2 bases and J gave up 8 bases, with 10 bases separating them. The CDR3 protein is CASSLTSGDTIYF. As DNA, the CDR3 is TGTGCCAGCAGCTTAACCTCGGGGGACACCATATATTTT.

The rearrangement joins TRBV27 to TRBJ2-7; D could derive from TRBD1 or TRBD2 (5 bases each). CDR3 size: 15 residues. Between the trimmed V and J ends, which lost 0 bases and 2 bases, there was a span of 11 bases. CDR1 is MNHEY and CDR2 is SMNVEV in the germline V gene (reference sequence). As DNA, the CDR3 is TGTGCCAGCAGTTTATCGAGGGGCGAAACCTACGAGCAGTACTTC. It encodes CASSLSRGETYEQYF.

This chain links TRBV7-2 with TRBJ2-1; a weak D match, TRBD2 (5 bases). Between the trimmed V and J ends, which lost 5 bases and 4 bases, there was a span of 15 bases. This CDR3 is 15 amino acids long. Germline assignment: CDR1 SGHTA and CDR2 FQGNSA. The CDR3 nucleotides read TGTGCCAGCAGCAGAGACGGGAACCTTTACAATGAGCAGTTCTTC. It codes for CASSRDGNLYNEQFF.

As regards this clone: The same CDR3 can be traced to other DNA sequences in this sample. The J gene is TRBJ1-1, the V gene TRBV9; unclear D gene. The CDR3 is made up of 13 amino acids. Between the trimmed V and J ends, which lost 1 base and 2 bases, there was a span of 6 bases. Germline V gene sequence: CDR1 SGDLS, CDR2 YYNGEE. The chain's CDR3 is CASSVFENTEAFF. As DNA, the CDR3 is TGTGCCAGCAGCGTATTTGAAAACACTGAAGCTTTCTTT.

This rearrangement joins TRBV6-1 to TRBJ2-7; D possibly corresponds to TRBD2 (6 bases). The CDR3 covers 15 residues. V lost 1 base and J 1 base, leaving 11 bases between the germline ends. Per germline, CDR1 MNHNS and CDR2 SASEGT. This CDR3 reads CASSEESGGSYEQYF. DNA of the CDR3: TGTGCCAGCAGTGAAGAAAGTGGGGGGTCCTACGAGCAGTACTTC.

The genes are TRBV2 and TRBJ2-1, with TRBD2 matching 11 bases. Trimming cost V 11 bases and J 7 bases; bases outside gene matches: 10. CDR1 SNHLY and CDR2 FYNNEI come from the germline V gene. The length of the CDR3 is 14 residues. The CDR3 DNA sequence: TGTGCCCGAAAACTAGCGGGAGCATGGAATGAGCAGTTCTTC. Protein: CARKLAGAWNEQFF.